A single T cell receptor (beta chain) is shown here with its context. Its antigen remains unknown. The sample is drawn from a study of CD8+ T cells in alopecia areata. Broader study findings: Scalp sequencing captures resident alphabeta T cells of normal skin too. Researchers report lesional scalp, most notably alopecia totalis/universalis, outstripped normal scalp in clonality.

TCR sequencing used cDNA made by reverse transcription of extracted RNA. Sequenced by immunoSEQ multiplex PCR; TCRdb stores in-frame clones only, minus some. The table lists approximately 100,000 clones, 55% of them singletons, with about 8.8% in the top ten. CDR1 SQVTM and CDR2 ANQGSEA come from the germline V gene. The CDR3 contains 18 residues. The V gene lost 5 bases and the J gene lost 0 bases, with 24 bases spanning the gap. The sequenced sample was CD4+ T cells sorted from blood. The rearrangement uses TRBV29-1 and TRBJ2-3; D perhaps matches TRBD1 (6 bases). The receptor was isolated from a human donor in good health. The CDR3 nucleotides are TGCAGCGTTCTGTCGGACAGTTCTTATTCCAGAAGCACAGATACGCAGTATTTT. Protein product: CSVLSDSSYSRSTDTQYF.